A single sample gave rise to the 9 T cell receptor beta chains below, sequenced in a study of Graves' ophthalmopathy and Graves' hyperthyroidism. RNA transcripts were the source from which TCR beta CDR3 regions were amplified. An opening RT-PCR round employed HTBI primers and preceded a second-round multiplex PCR. TCRdb re-derived calls from the multiplex PCR reads in MiXCR, one entry per CDR3 protein. The sample contains roughly 420,000 distinct CDR3 sequences, around 20% of which appear only once. The material sequenced was peripheral blood. Source of these receptors: a woman younger than 35 with stable Graves' hyperthyroidism.

This clonotype was observed a handful of times. The chain joins TRBV11-2 to TRBJ2-2; D is perhaps TRBD2 (6 bases). The V and J ends lost 1 base and 3 bases respectively, with 18 bases between them. Looked up from germline, CDR1 is SGHAT and CDR2 is FQNNGV. This CDR3 is 18 amino acids long. CDR3 amino acids: CASSLVAPMAGYTGELFF. CDR3 bases: TGTGCCAGCAGCTTAGTGGCCCCGATGGCGGGATACACCGGGGAGCTGTTTTTT.

This clonotype came up many times. The chain combines TRBV12-3 or TRBV12-4 with TRBJ1-5; D is unclear. V lost 6 bases and J 2 bases, leaving 20 bases between the germline ends. The CDR3 consists of 17 residues. The CDR3 DNA reads TGTGCCAGCAGGGCAGGTGGGTGGTACGGTGGCAATCAGCCCCAGCATTTT. It translates to CASRAGGWYGGNQPQHF.

This clonotype came up many times. The rearrangement links TRBV20-1 to TRBJ1-1; D is unclear. This CDR3 has 12 residues. The germline V and J ends were trimmed by 6 bases and 5 bases, with 13 bases remaining between them. Germline-derived CDR1 and CDR2 are DFQATT and SNEGSKA (reference sequence). The CDR3 sequence is CSAKYDETEAFF. CDR3 coding DNA: TGCAGTGCCAAATATGACGAGACTGAAGCTTTCTTT.

This clonotype was seen repeatedly, ten times or more. The gene calls are TRBV12-3 or TRBV12-4 and TRBJ2-2, with D tentatively TRBD1 or TRBD2 (7 bases each). The V end lost 7 bases, the J end lost 4 bases, and 16 bases lay between the germline ends. The CDR3 loop spans 15 amino acids. The CDR3 loop reads CASNQGGGPTGELFF. The DNA for the CDR3 is TGTGCCAGCAACCAGGGGGGAGGGCCCACCGGGGAGCTGTTTTTT.

In its sample, this clonotype was seen many times. The chain couples TRBV29-1 to TRBJ2-5; no clear D. The CDR3 is 12 residues long. V lost 2 bases to trimming and J lost 5 bases, with 9 bases between them. Germline values: CDR1 SQVTM, CDR2 ANQGSEA. The CDR3 nucleotides read TGCAGCGTTGAAAGAGTCACGGAGACCCAGTACTTC. Amino acid sequence: CSVERVTETQYF.

This clonotype was counted ten times or more. The V and J genes are TRBV29-1 and TRBJ2-5; 7 bases match TRBD1. V was clipped by 6 bases and J by 5 bases; unmatched bases: 12. The length of the CDR3 is 14 residues. From germline, CDR1 is SQVTM and CDR2 ANQGSEA. Written as DNA, the CDR3 is TGCAGCGTGGGCGACAGGGCCGCGCACGAGACCCAGTACTTC. Amino acids: CSVGDRAAHETQYF.

This clonotype came up many times. This sequence joins TRBV11-2 and TRBJ1-2; possible D gene TRBD1, 5 bases. The CDR3 runs 16 residues. Germline lookup yields CDR1 SGHAT and CDR2 FQNNGV. Between the trimmed V and J ends, which lost 0 bases and 5 bases, there was a span of 16 bases. In DNA, the CDR3 is TGTGCCAGCAGCTTAGATCGTACAGGAGCCTTATATGGCTACACCTTC. Its translation: CASSLDRTGALYGYTF.

The table lists this clonotype with many counts. The chain employs TRBV20-1 and TRBJ2-7; 8 nucleotides align to TRBD2. The V and J ends lost 3 bases and 3 bases, in that order; junction bases with no gene match: 1. This CDR3 is built from 12 residues. CDR1 and CDR2 (germline): DFQATT, SNEGSKA (reference sequence). The CDR3 DNA follows: TGCAGTGCTAGCGGGGGGGACTACGAGCAGTACTTC. It is translated as CSASGGDYEQYF.

This clonotype was seen at least ten times. The chain joins TRBV15 to TRBJ2-2, with D possibly TRBD2 on 6 matching bases. Germline CDR1 LNHNV, CDR2 YYDKDF (reference sequence). There are 17 residues in the CDR3. Trimming took 0 bases from V and 2 from J, leaving 13 bases between them. The CDR3 here is CATSRDRGSGNTGELFF. The CDR3 DNA follows: TGTGCCACCAGCAGAGATAGAGGTAGCGGAAACACCGGGGAGCTGTTTTTT. The full variable domain, with the rest looked up from reference TRBV15 and TRBJ2-2, is DAMVIQNPRYQVTQFGKPVTLSCSQTLNHNVMYWYQQKSSQAPKLLFHYYDKDFNNEADTPDNFQSRRPNTSFCFLDIRSPGLGDTAMYLCATSRDRGSGNTGELFFGEGSRLTVL.